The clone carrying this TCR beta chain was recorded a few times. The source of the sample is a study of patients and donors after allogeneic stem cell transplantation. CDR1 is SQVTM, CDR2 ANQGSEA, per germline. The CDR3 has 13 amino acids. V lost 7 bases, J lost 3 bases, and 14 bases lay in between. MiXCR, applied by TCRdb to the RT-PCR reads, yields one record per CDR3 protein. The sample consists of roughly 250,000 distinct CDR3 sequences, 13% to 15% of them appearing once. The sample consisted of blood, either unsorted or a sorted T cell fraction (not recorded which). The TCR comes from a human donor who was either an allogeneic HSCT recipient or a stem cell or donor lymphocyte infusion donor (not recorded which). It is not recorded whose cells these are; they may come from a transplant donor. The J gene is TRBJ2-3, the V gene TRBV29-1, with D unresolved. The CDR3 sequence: CSALIATTDTQYF. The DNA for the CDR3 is TGCAGCGCCCTGATTGCGACAACAGATACGCAGTATTTT.